Below are 6 T cell receptor beta chains sequenced from a single sample in a study of OX40 agonist ivuxolimab in advanced cancers. Only in-frame clones appear in the TCRdb table, and some are missing; sequencing was by immunoSEQ multiplex PCR. In the table there are around 33,000 clones, around 83% of which are singletons. The sample consisted of CD4+ or CD8+ T cells sorted from blood, taken in a trial of the OX40 agonist ivuxolimab. All receptors come from an adult with an advanced solid tumor such as melanoma, head and neck, liver or kidney cancer.

The chain recombines TRBV5-1 with TRBJ1-2, with TRBD1 as a possible D gene (5 bases). CDR1 is SGHRS, CDR2 YFSETQ, per germline. CDR3 length: 17 residues. The V gene lost 0 bases and the J gene lost 3 bases, with 18 bases spanning the gap. For the CDR3, the DNA is TGCGCCAGCAGCTTGGACGGATTTCAGACAGCAGACTATGGCTACACCTTC. This gives the protein CASSLDGFQTADYGYTF.

The rearrangement joins TRBV9 to TRBJ2-1; a possible D gene is TRBD2 (5 bases). Germline CDR1 SGDLS, CDR2 YYNGEE. The CDR3 extends over 17 amino acids. Trimming removed 0 bases at V and 6 bases at J, with 19 bases between. CDR3: CASSVEGRPGGSNEQFF. CDR3 in DNA: TGTGCCAGCAGCGTAGAAGGGCGGCCCGGAGGTAGCAATGAGCAGTTCTTC.

The V call is TRBV10-2, the J call TRBJ2-7; D gene unclear. This CDR3 is built from 13 residues. The V end lost 3 bases, the J end lost 0 bases, and 6 bases lay between the germline ends. Germline V gene sequence: CDR1 WSHSY, CDR2 SAAADI. In nucleotides, the CDR3 is TGCGCCAGCAGTGACTCCAGCTCCTACGAGCAGTACTTC. This encodes CASSDSSSYEQYF.

The chain is built from TRBV30 and TRBJ1-4; TRBD1 aligns across 10 bases. J gave up 8 bases and V 5 bases, and 8 bases lay outside the gene matches. Looked up from germline, CDR1 is GTSNPN and CDR2 is SVGIG (reference sequence). The CDR3 loop spans 14 amino acids. Here the CDR3 DNA reads TGTGCCTGGGGTCCCGGGACAGGGGACGAAAAACTGTTTTTT. This sequence encodes CAWGPGTGDEKLFF.

V usage is TRBV19 and J usage is TRBJ2-7; 8 nucleotides line up with TRBD2. The length of the CDR3 is 15 residues. CDR1 LNHDA and CDR2 SQIVND come from the germline V gene (reference sequence). V lost 4 bases and J lost 4; bases outside the gene matches: 9. CDR3 nucleotides: TGTGCCAGTAGTACCCCCCGGGGGGGGAAGTACGAGCAGTACTTC. This encodes CASSTPRGGKYEQYF.

This clone was observed a few times. J is TRBJ1-1 and V is TRBV28; 7 nucleotides agree with TRBD1. J was trimmed by 8 bases and V by 6 bases; bases with no gene match: 3. The CDR3 is 11 residues long. Germline CDR1 reads MDHEN; CDR2 reads SYDVKM. The CDR3 DNA sequence: TGTGCCAGCAGCTCGGACAGGGAAGCTTTCTTT. Amino acids: CASSSDREAFF.